Listed below are T cell receptor beta chains from one sample, sequenced in a study of neurological immune-mediated disorders. TCRdb independently ran MiXCR on the 5' RACE reads; one entry per CDR3 protein. Here the sample spans 54,000 or so distinct CDR3 sequences, around 4% being singletons. Sequencing input: PBMCs. The receptors originated from a man aged 55 to 70 with multiple sclerosis. Both conserved end residues are part of each CDR3. A D gene is named only where the DNA matches it firmly. Expanded clones get a size class; other rows say once, few or many, or leave the size out.

13,-,TRBJ1-6,many,TRBV20-1,TGCAGTGCTGGGGGCAAGTTAGCTTCACCCCTCCACTTT,CSAGGKLASPLHF
12,-,TRBJ1-5,many,TRBV20-1,TGCAGTGCTAGAGAGGGTATTCAGCCCCAGCATTTT,CSAREGIQPQHF
14,-,TRBJ2-2,many,TRBV20-1,TGCAGTGCTAGAGATTGGGGTGACACCGGGGAGCTGTTTTTT,CSARDWGDTGELFF
14,TRBD1,TRBJ2-2,many,TRBV12-3/TRBV12-4,TGTGCCAGCGCCCGGGACAGGAACACCGGGGAGCTGTTTTTT,CASARDRNTGELFF
15,TRBD2,TRBJ2-3,many,TRBV7-6,TGTGCCAGCAGCTTAACAGCGGGGTACACAGATACGCAGTATTTT,CASSLTAGYTDTQYF
13,-,TRBJ2-3,many,TRBV5-6,TGTGCCAGCAGCCCTAGACCCACCGATACGCAGTATTTT,CASSPRPTDTQYF
14,TRBD1,TRBJ2-1,many,TRBV19,TGTGCCAGTAGCCGGGGACAGCCCTACAATGAGCAGTTCTTC,CASSRGQPYNEQFF
16,TRBD1,TRBJ1-2,many,TRBV5-1,TGCGCCAGCAGACCAACCCTACAGGGGGCAACGGTTGGCTACACCTTC,CASRPTLQGATVGYTF
14,-,TRBJ1-1,many,TRBV5-1,TGCGCCAGCAGCGGGGGGGGGTTGAGGACTGAAGCTTTCTTT,CASSGGGLRTEAFF
13,-,TRBJ2-7,many,TRBV5-1,TGCGCCAGCAGCTTGGAAGAGGAGTACGAGCAGTACTTC,CASSLEEEYEQYF
14,TRBD2,TRBJ2-5,many,TRBV7-2,TGTGCCAGCAGGGGTGAGGGGAGGGGAGAGACCCAGTACTTC,CASRGEGRGETQYF
16,-,TRBJ1-2,many,TRBV6-1,TGTGCCACCCGTAAGGGACCTGGTACTTTATGGCTGGGCTACACCTTC,CATRKGPGTLWLGYTF
14,-,TRBJ2-3,many,TRBV7-9,TGTGCCAGCAGCTTGGGCGATAGCACAGATACGCAGTATTTT,CASSLGDSTDTQYF
14,-,TRBJ1-6,many,TRBV20-1,TGCAGTGCCACCAAAGGGGGGCGTAATTCACCCCTCCACTTT,CSATKGGRNSPLHF
14,-,TRBJ1-1,many,TRBV4-1,TGCGCCAGTATTGCTGACGGTCTGAACACTGAAGCTTTCTTT,CASIADGLNTEAFF
13,-,TRBJ1-1,many,TRBV5-1,TGCGCCAGCAGCCCGCTAAAGAACACTGAAGCTTTCTTT,CASSPLKNTEAFF
11,-,TRBJ2-5,many,TRBV6-1,TGTGCCAGCAGAGTGGTGGAGACCCAGTACTTC,CASRVVETQYF
14,-,TRBJ2-1,few,TRBV20-1,TGCAGTGCTAGAGTCCGGGACTCCTACAATGAGCAGTTCTTC,CSARVRDSYNEQFF
15,-,TRBJ1-2,many,TRBV27,TGTGCCACCAGGACACAGGGATATAACGGGTATGGCTACACCTTC,CATRTQGYNGYGYTF
15,-,TRBJ2-7,many,TRBV4-1,TGCGCCAGCAGCCAAGACGAGGGGGGGCTTTACGAGCAGTACTTC,CASSQDEGGLYEQYF
15,TRBD2,TRBJ2-2,many,TRBV12-3/TRBV12-4,TGTGCCAGCAGTCTAGCGGGGGGGGGCACCGGGGAGCTGTTTTTT,CASSLAGGGTGELFF
13,-,TRBJ1-1,few,TRBV20-1,TGCAGTACAGCGGGGGAAATGAACACTGAAGCTTTCTTT,CSTAGEMNTEAFF
16,-,TRBJ1-2,many,TRBV5-1,TGCGCCAGCAGCTTGGGCCAGACACTTGGAACGGAAGGCTACACCTTC,CASSLGQTLGTEGYTF
13,-,TRBJ1-5,many,TRBV6-1,TGTGCCAGCAGTGGAGGGGGGAGTCAGCCCCAGCATTTT,CASSGGGSQPQHF
16,TRBD2,TRBJ2-1,many,TRBV12-3/TRBV12-4,TGTGCCAGCAGTTCCCAGGGACTAGCGGGGGGAGGAGAGCAGTTCTTC,CASSSQGLAGGGEQFF
16,TRBD2,TRBJ2-7,many,TRBV3-1,TGTGCCAGCAGCCAGCTAACGGGGGGGAATGCGTACGAGCAGTACTTC,CASSQLTGGNAYEQYF
11,-,TRBJ1-1,-,TRBV6-1,TGTGTCAGCAGCCCCCGGGAAGGGGCTTTCTTT,CVSSPREGAFF
16,-,TRBJ2-1,many,TRBV5-1,TGCGCCAGCAGCATCTTTACGGGACCGCAATACAATGAGCAGTTCTTC,CASSIFTGPQYNEQFF
14,-,TRBJ2-1,few,TRBV27,TGTGCCAGCACCGGGGGTAGCCCGAACAATGAGCAGTTCTTC,CASTGGSPNNEQFF
14,-,TRBJ2-1,-,TRBV6-1,TGTGCCAGCACTCTAGGAAGGTCCGGCAATGAGCAGTTCTTC,CASTLGRSGNEQFF
15,TRBD2,TRBJ2-3,many,TRBV9,TGTGCCAGCAGCGCTCTAGCGGGGGGGATAGATACGCAGTATTTT,CASSALAGGIDTQYF
10,-,TRBJ2-3,many,TRBV20-1,TGCAGTGCTCCCTTTAGGGCGCAGTATTTT,CSAPFRAQYF
15,-,TRBJ1-5,many,TRBV20-1,TGCAGTGCGAGTAACAGGGTCGGTAGCAATCAGCCCCAGCATTTT,CSASNRVGSNQPQHF
14,TRBD1,TRBJ1-1,many,TRBV6-5,TGTGCCAGCAGCCTCGATCCGGGACAGGGTCGGGCTTTCTTT,CASSLDPGQGRAFF
16,-,TRBJ2-2,many,TRBV7-8,TGTGCCAGCAGCTTAGGAGGGGGTAGTTTAACCGGGGAGCTGTTTTTT,CASSLGGGSLTGELFF
14,-,TRBJ1-1,few,TRBV5-1,TGCGCCAGCAGCTTGGTTACGGGATACACTGAAGCTTTCTTT,CASSLVTGYTEAFF
13,-,TRBJ1-1,-,TRBV20-1,TGCAGTGCCATCGATAAGACGGTGACTGAAGCTTTCTTT,CSAIDKTVTEAFF
15,TRBD2,TRBJ2-2,many,TRBV6-1,TGTGCCAGCAGGGGACTAGCGGGGGGCACCGGGGAGCTGTTTTTT,CASRGLAGGTGELFF
15,TRBD1,TRBJ2-7,many,TRBV20-1,TGCAGTGCTACCGAGGGGGACAGGGAGATTTACGAGCAGTACTTC,CSATEGDREIYEQYF
11,-,TRBJ2-1,many,TRBV12-3/TRBV12-4,TGTGCCAGCAGTTTTGGTCGGGAGCAGTTCTTC,CASSFGREQFF
14,-,TRBJ1-1,many,TRBV5-1,TGCGCCAGCAGCTTCCGGGCCTTGAACACTGAAGCTTTCTTT,CASSFRALNTEAFF
16,-,TRBJ1-5,many,TRBV19,TGTGCCAGTACCTCGGATAGACTAACGGGCAATCAGCCCCAGCATTTT,CASTSDRLTGNQPQHF
14,TRBD1,TRBJ2-7,many,TRBV20-1,TGCAGTGCAACCAACAGGGGAAAGTATGGGGAGCAGTACTTC,CSATNRGKYGEQYF
14,TRBD2,TRBJ2-1,many,TRBV20-1,TGCAGTGCCATTCCCCCAGCGGGAGACAATGAGCAGTTCTTC,CSAIPPAGDNEQFF
13,-,TRBJ2-4,many,TRBV20-1,TGCAGTGCTAAGACCTTAGCCAAAAACATTCAGTACTTC,CSAKTLAKNIQYF